This is a list of T cell receptor beta chains from one sample in a study of T cell repertoires in cytomegalovirus infection. These receptors' antigens are unknown. TCRdb re-called the reads through MiXCR, storing one row per CDR3 protein. This table has approximately 1,000,000 distinct CDR3 sequences, approximately 33% appearing once. The sequencing here drew on cultured CD8+ T cells from PBMCs, taken from culture after CMV antigen stimulation. All receptors come from a human donor in good health (CMV status not recorded). Some clones in this sample may be carry-over from other donors' samples. Both conserved end residues are part of each CDR3. The D gene is left open where the match is weak. Expanded clones are given a class, and other clones once, few, many or no size at all.

j_gene,v_gene,abundance,d_gene,CDR3nt,CDR3aa
TRBJ1-1,TRBV19,few,NA,TGTGCCAGTAGTATGGGCATCGCTGAAGCTTTCTTT,CASSMGIAEAFF
TRBJ2-1,TRBV2,few,NA,TGTGCCAGCCCCGGGGCAGGGGTTCGCAATGAGCAGTTCTTC,CASPGAGVRNEQFF
TRBJ1-5,TRBV6-5,NA,NA,TGTGCCAGCAGTTACTTAAGGGGTGATCAGCCCCAGCATTTT,CASSYLRGDQPQHF
TRBJ2-1,TRBV7-2,many,TRBD2,TGTGCCAGCAGCTTAGACCTAGCGGGGGCGTACAATGAGCAGTTCTTC,CASSLDLAGAYNEQFF
TRBJ1-5,TRBV6-2/TRBV6-3,NA,NA,TGTGCCAGCAGTTCCCCCTGGGATAGCAATCAGCCCCAGCATTTT,CASSSPWDSNQPQHF
TRBJ2-5,TRBV6-5,NA,NA,TGTGCCAGCAAGGGGGCGGGGGCCGTACAAGAGACCCAGTACTTC,CASKGAGAVQETQYF
TRBJ1-1,TRBV24-1,NA,NA,TGTGCCACCAGTGATTTAGGGAACACTGAAGCTTTCTTT,CATSDLGNTEAFF
TRBJ2-2,TRBV2,NA,TRBD2,TGTGCCAGCTCCGGTCGTCCAGCGGGGGCCCTCACCGGGGAGCTGTTTTTT,CASSGRPAGALTGELFF
TRBJ2-2,TRBV5-1,NA,TRBD1,TGCGCCAGCAGCTTGCAGACAGGGGACACCGGGGAGCTGTTTTTT,CASSLQTGDTGELFF
TRBJ1-2,TRBV7-3,few,NA,TGTGCCAGCAGCCCGACCTGGGGGCAAGGCTACACCTTC,CASSPTWGQGYTF
TRBJ1-1,TRBV19,NA,NA,TGTGCCAGTAGTATGGCCAGGGTGAACACTGAAGCTTTCTTT,CASSMARVNTEAFF
TRBJ1-3,TRBV6-5,few,NA,TGTGCCAGCAGTTACTCCCCGTCCAGGGCAGACACCATATATTTT,CASSYSPSRADTIYF
TRBJ2-1,TRBV7-6,NA,NA,TGTGCCAGCAGCTTAGATTCAGTTGGGGAGCAGTTCTTC,CASSLDSVGEQFF
TRBJ1-6,TRBV19,NA,TRBD1,TGTGCCAGTAGTATCTTTGGGACAGGGGAAGGTTCACCCCTCCACTTT,CASSIFGTGEGSPLHF
TRBJ1-1,TRBV7-9,NA,NA,TGTGCCGCCCAGGACTCGAACACTGAAGCTTTCTTT,CAAQDSNTEAFF